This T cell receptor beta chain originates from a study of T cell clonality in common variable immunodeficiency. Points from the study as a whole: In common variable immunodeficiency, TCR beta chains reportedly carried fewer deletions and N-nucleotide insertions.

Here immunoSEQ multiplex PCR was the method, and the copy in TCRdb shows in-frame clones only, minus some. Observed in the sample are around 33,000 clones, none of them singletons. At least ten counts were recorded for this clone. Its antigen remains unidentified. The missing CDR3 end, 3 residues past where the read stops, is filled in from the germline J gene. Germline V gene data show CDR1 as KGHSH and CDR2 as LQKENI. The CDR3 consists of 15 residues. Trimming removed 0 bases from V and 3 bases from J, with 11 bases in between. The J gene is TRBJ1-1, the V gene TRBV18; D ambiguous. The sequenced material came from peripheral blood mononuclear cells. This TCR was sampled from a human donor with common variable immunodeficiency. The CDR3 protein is CASSPPGRMHTEAFF. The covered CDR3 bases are TGTGCCAGCTCACCACCGGGCAGGATGCACACTGAA.